This T cell receptor beta chain comes out of a study of T cell changes during pregnancy in multiple sclerosis. Libraries were prepared by immunoSEQ multiplex PCR; TCRdb keeps only in-frame clonotypes and omits some of them. The sample carries about 43,000 clones, 85% to 90% recorded once. V lost 4 bases and J lost 6, with 16 bases in between. Germline loops: CDR1 SGDLS, CDR2 YYNGEE. The length of the CDR3 is 15 residues. The rearrangement joins TRBV9 to TRBJ2-2, with a possible D match to TRBD2 (6 bases). The receptor comes from a female donor in good health, enrolled as a control in a pregnancy study. This specimen was peripheral blood, taken in the second trimester of pregnancy. CDR3 loop: CASSPLSGLAGELFF. The CDR3 region has the DNA TGTGCCAGCAGCCCGCTAAGCGGGTTGGCCGGGGAGCTGTTTTTT.